The entry that follows covers one T cell receptor beta chain sequence. V was trimmed by 6 bases and J by 4 bases, leaving 18 bases between them. The germline V gene encodes CDR1 SNHLY and CDR2 FYNNEI. The CDR3 runs to 15 residues. This record belongs to a study of blood T cell repertoires in COVID-19. Study at large: T cells, B-cell-depleted T cells, or PBMCs supplied cDNA or gDNA.

Libraries were prepared by immunoSEQ multiplex PCR; TCRdb keeps only in-frame clonotypes and omits some of them. Altogether 140,000 or so clones are present, about 80% being singletons, with the ten largest covering roughly 3%. Input material: peripheral blood. J is TRBJ1-1 and V is TRBV2; D is unclear. This clonotype was obtained from a woman older than 75 with acute or convalescent COVID-19. The CDR3 loop is CASRAERGRTTEAFF. CDR3 sequence (DNA): TGTGCCAGCAGGGCCGAACGTGGGAGGACCACTGAAGCTTTCTTT.